Presented here are 21 T cell receptor beta chains from one specimen sequenced in a study of T cells after yellow fever vaccination. TCRdb re-called the 5' RACE reads with MiXCR, one entry per CDR3 protein. The table includes 30,000 or so distinct CDR3 sequences, less than 8% detected once. Source: PBMCs, either bulk or a sorted T-cell subset (CD4+, CD8+, memory, or dextramer-sorted; not recorded which), taken on the day of the first yellow fever vaccination. All receptors derive from a man aged 18 to 29 who received the YFV17D yellow fever vaccine.

There are many counts of this clonotype. The chain links TRBV29-1 to TRBJ2-1; D is ambiguous. Germline-derived CDR1 and CDR2 are SQVTM and ANQGSEA. The CDR3 is made up of 18 amino acids. Trimming cost V 4 bases and J 5 bases, with 27 bases left between them. CDR3 coding DNA: TGCAGCGTTGCGGCCCTTGGCCCTTCTCGAGCCCCGGACAATGAGCAGTTCTTC. Translated: CSVAALGPSRAPDNEQFF.

This clonotype was observed at least ten times. The chain is built from TRBV4-2 and TRBJ2-5, with D possibly matching TRBD1 (6 bases). Germline assignment: CDR1 LGHNA and CDR2 YNFKEQ. Trimming shortened V by 2 bases and J by 5 bases, and 12 bases separated the two germline ends. The CDR3 is 14 residues long. The CDR3 DNA sequence: TGTGCCAGCAGCCAACAAACAGGGTCGGAGACCCAGTACTTC. Its protein is CASSQQTGSETQYF.

This clonotype was recorded at least ten times. The J gene is TRBJ1-5, the V gene TRBV24-1; 7 positions match TRBD1. Germline assignment: CDR1 KGHDR and CDR2 SFDVKD. CDR3 length: 16 amino acids. Trimming cost V 4 bases and J 4 bases; bases outside gene matches: 9. The CDR3 DNA reads as TGTGCCACCAGTGAGGCAACAGGGGTTTGGAATCAGCCCCAGCATTTT. This gives the protein CATSEATGVWNQPQHF.

This clonotype has more than one count but fewer than ten. This chain joins TRBV24-1 and TRBJ2-3, with unresolved D. Germline-derived CDR1 and CDR2 are KGHDR and SFDVKD. Trimming took off 1 base at V and 2 bases at J, with 15 bases between the two ends. The CDR3 extends over 17 amino acids. This chain's CDR3 is CATSDFSTSLTTDTQYF. CDR3 nucleotides: TGTGCCACCAGTGATTTTTCTACATCTCTGACCACAGATACGCAGTATTTT.

This clonotype has a count of ten or more. This rearrangement joins TRBV7-3 to TRBJ1-1, with D unresolved. CDR1 and CDR2 from the germline V gene are SGHTA and FQGTGA. V dropped 2 bases and J dropped 6 bases, with 10 bases sitting between them. This CDR3 comprises 13 residues. CDR3 sequence (DNA): TGTGCCAGCAGCTTAGTCCCCTCCGCTGAAGCTTTCTTT. Residues: CASSLVPSAEAFF.

This clonotype was seen many times. This chain uses TRBV19 with TRBJ1-4; TRBD1 might be the D (6 bases). The length of the CDR3 is 15 residues. Trimming cost V 3 bases and J 10 bases, with 18 bases left between them. The germline CDR1 and CDR2 sequences are LNHDA and SQIVND (reference sequence). CDR3 residues: CASSIQQGRFGKLFF. DNA of the CDR3: TGTGCCAGTAGTATCCAGCAGGGGAGGTTCGGAAAACTGTTTTTT.

With respect to this clonotype: A much larger clone sits a single nucleotide away, making a read error possible. J is TRBJ1-4 and V is TRBV12-3 or TRBV12-4, with D possibly matching TRBD1 (6 bases). The CDR3 runs to 15 residues. The CDR3 DNA reads as TGTGCCAGCGGGACGACAGGTTCAACTAATGAAAAACCGTTTTTT. This gives the protein CASGTTGSTNEKPFF.

This clonotype showed up many times. This chain joins TRBV5-1 and TRBJ2-7, with D perhaps matching TRBD2 (5 bases). This CDR3 comprises 14 residues. V lost 2 bases, J lost 6 bases, and 15 bases lay in between. CDR1 and CDR2 (germline): SGHRS, YFSETQ. The CDR3 DNA is TGCGCCAGCAGCTTTTTCCAGGCAGAGGGCGAGCAGTACTTC. Amino acids: CASSFFQAEGEQYF.

This chain links TRBV7-3 with TRBJ2-3, with a possible D match to TRBD2 (6 bases). This CDR3 is 14 amino acids long. Germline V lookup: CDR1 SGHTA, CDR2 FQGTGA. V lost 3 bases, J lost 0 bases, and 7 bases lay in between. CDR3 nucleotide sequence: TGTGCCAGCAGCTTGGGGACTAGCACAGATACGCAGTATTTT. Translated, it gives CASSLGTSTDTQYF.

This chain joins TRBV7-2 and TRBJ2-3; 7 nucleotides match TRBD1. The CDR3 extends over 14 amino acids. The V segment lost 2 bases and the J segment 4 bases; nucleotides outside the gene matches: 3. Germline CDR1 is SGHTA and CDR2 is FQGNSA. CDR3 protein: CASSLRGHPDTQYF. The CDR3 bases are TGTGCCAGCAGCTTAAGGGGGCACCCAGATACGCAGTATTTT.

The rearrangement joins TRBV19 to TRBJ1-1; 7 nucleotides line up with TRBD1. Germline V gives CDR1 LNHDA, CDR2 SQIVND (reference sequence). J lost 4 bases, V lost 4 bases, and 9 bases had no gene match. This CDR3 is built from 15 residues. DNA of the CDR3: TGTGCCAGTAGTACAACCCCAGGGGGGACCACTGAAGCTTTCTTT. The encoded protein is CASSTTPGGTTEAFF.

This clonotype came up many times. This chain links TRBV5-1 with TRBJ1-1; TRBD1 might be the D (6 bases). The CDR3 spans 13 residues. Trimming shortened V by 0 bases and J by 6 bases, and 9 bases separated the two germline ends. Germline CDR1 is SGHRS and CDR2 is YFSETQ. CDR3 amino acids: CASSLAGAAEAFF. The DNA for the CDR3 is TGCGCCAGCAGCTTGGCGGGGGCGGCTGAAGCTTTCTTT.

At least ten counts were recorded for this clonotype. This chain joins TRBV4-1 and TRBJ1-6, with D maybe TRBD1 (5 bases). V was trimmed by 1 base and J by 7 bases, leaving 17 bases between them. CDR3 length: 17 residues. Per the germline V gene, CDR1 is MGHRA and CDR2 is YSYEKL. CDR3 loop: CASSQARLGAGNSPLHF. The CDR3 DNA sequence: TGCGCCAGCAGCCAAGCTAGATTAGGGGCGGGAAATTCACCCCTCCACTTT.

Ten or more counts support this clonotype. The chain links TRBV18 to TRBJ2-7; 7 nucleotides line up with TRBD1. The CDR3 has 14 amino acids. J gave up 2 bases and V 3 bases, and 4 bases lay outside the gene matches. Germline V CDR1 and CDR2: KGHSH, LQKENI. The CDR3 here is CASSPRQGTYEQYV. CDR3 DNA: TGTGCCAGCTCACCTCGACAGGGCACCTACGAGCAGTACGTC.

As to this clonotype: Since a much larger clone is just one base distant, this may be a read error. V usage is TRBV18 and J usage is TRBJ2-5, with TRBD2 as a possible D gene (5 bases). The V and J ends lost 6 bases and 5 bases respectively, with 13 bases between them. Germline V gene data show CDR1 as KGHSH and CDR2 as LQKENI. The CDR3 loop spans 13 amino acids. CDR3 bases: TGTGCCAGCTCGCCGGGGATCCATGAGACCCAGTACTTC. Its protein product is CASSPGIHETQYF.

Ten or more counts support this clonotype. This rearrangement joins TRBV20-1 to TRBJ1-2, with D unclear. CDR1 DFQATT and CDR2 SNEGSKA come from the germline V gene (reference sequence). This CDR3 contains 13 residues. Between the trimmed V and J ends, which lost 3 bases and 4 bases, there was a span of 12 bases. This chain's CDR3 is CSASSLRFYGYTF. CDR3 in DNA: TGCAGTGCTAGTAGTCTTAGATTCTATGGCTACACCTTC.

This clonotype was seen a handful of times. This chain uses TRBV28 with TRBJ1-2, with 7 bases matching TRBD1. CDR3 length: 12 amino acids. CDR1 is MDHEN, CDR2 SYDVKM, per germline. Trimming at V came to 7 bases and at J to 8 bases, leaving 7 bases not matched to a gene. The CDR3 region is CASTQGGVGYTF. Here the CDR3 DNA reads TGTGCCAGCACTCAGGGGGGCGTAGGCTACACCTTC.

This clonotype was counted ten times or more. The rearrangement links TRBV20-1 to TRBJ2-3; unclear D gene. CDR1 and CDR2 (germline): DFQATT, SNEGSKA (reference sequence). The ends were cut back, 7 bases at V and 2 bases at J, with 13 bases in the middle. The CDR3 is 13 residues long. CDR3 in amino acids: CSVVLPHTDTQYF. The CDR3 DNA reads TGCAGTGTGGTGCTACCACACACAGATACGCAGTATTTT.

This clonotype has a handful of counts. V usage is TRBV10-3 and J usage is TRBJ1-2; 9 bases are a match to TRBD1. J gave up 7 bases and V 8 bases, and 5 bases lay outside the gene matches. From germline, CDR1 is ENHRY and CDR2 SYGVKD. The CDR3 is made up of 12 amino acids. CDR3 sequence (DNA): TGTGCCATCGGGGACAGGGACGGTGGCTACACCTTC. Translating gives CAIGDRDGGYTF.

This chain connects TRBV6-4 to TRBJ2-3; D may be TRBD1 (6 bases). The CDR3 sequence is 13 residues long. Germline V gene lookup returns CDR1 MRHNA and CDR2 SNTAGT. Deletions cut 6 bases from V and 1 base from J, with 8 bases between. The DNA for the CDR3 is TGTGCCAGCAGCAGGGGCCGCACAGATACGCAGTATTTT. Translated: CASSRGRTDTQYF.

This clonotype came up many times. The chain links TRBV5-1 to TRBJ2-3; tentatively, D is TRBD1 or TRBD2 (5 bases each). CDR1 is SGHRS and CDR2 is YFSETQ in the germline V gene. V was pared by 3 bases and J by 1 base, with 12 bases between. The CDR3 is 15 amino acids. As DNA, the CDR3 is TGCGCCAGCAGCTCCCGGGGCGGGCGCACAGATACGCAGTATTTT. Protein product: CASSSRGGRTDTQYF.